These T cell receptor beta chains were read from a single sample in a study of technical replicates of blood from a handful of donors. Libraries were prepared by immunoSEQ multiplex PCR; TCRdb keeps only in-frame clonotypes and omits some of them. The sample consists of under 110,000 clones, 96% of them appearing once. The specimen was T cells isolated from PBMCs. All receptors come from a human donor in good health. The CDR3 runs from the conserved cysteine through the conserved F or W. Each record gives: J gene, V gene, CDR3 length, D gene, clone size, CDR3 DNA, CDR3 protein. D genes are given only for firm matches. Rows may omit the clone size; those that give it use once, few, many or a size class.

TRBJ2-7,TRBV19,15,TRBD1,NA,TGTGCCAGTAGTTTCGGGACAGGGACTAACTACGAGCAGTACTTC,CASSFGTGTNYEQYF
TRBJ2-7,TRBV4-2,17,TRBD2,NA,TGTGCCAGCAGCCAAGATGTGAGGCCTAGCGGGCGCACTGAGCAGTACTTC,CASSQDVRPSGRTEQYF
TRBJ2-7,TRBV11-2,14,TRBD1,NA,TGTGCCAGCAGCTTAGTTCAGGGGGCCTACGAGCAGTACTTC,CASSLVQGAYEQYF
TRBJ2-5,TRBV25-1,15,TRBD2,NA,TGTGCCAGCAGGGGGAGCGGGGGGACCCAAGAGACCCAGTACTTC,CASRGSGGTQETQYF
TRBJ2-7,TRBV11-2,14,NA,NA,TGTGCCAGCAGCTTTGGACAGAAGAACTACGAGCAGTACTTC,CASSFGQKNYEQYF
TRBJ2-1,TRBV7-3,15,NA,NA,TGTGCCAGCAGCTTATTCCTCGGGGTTCAAAATGAGCAGTTCTTC,CASSLFLGVQNEQFF
TRBJ2-7,TRBV29-1,15,TRBD2,NA,TGCAGCGTTGTGGGTAGCGGGAGCATCTCCTACGAGCAGTACTTC,CSVVGSGSISYEQYF
TRBJ2-7,TRBV7-9,12,NA,NA,TGTGCCAGCAGAACGACAGATGCCATGGAGTACTTC,CASRTTDAMEYF
TRBJ1-1,TRBV6-1,15,TRBD1,NA,TGTGCCAGCGGGTGGGGACAGGGGATGAACACTGAAGCTTTCTTT,CASGWGQGMNTEAFF
TRBJ2-3,TRBV29-1,13,TRBD2,NA,TGCAGCGTGCGGGGGGGATCAACAGATACGCAGTATTTT,CSVRGGSTDTQYF
TRBJ2-4,TRBV28,15,TRBD1,NA,TGTGCCAGCAGCCCCCCGACAGGGAAAAAAAACATTCAGTACTTC,CASSPPTGKKNIQYF
TRBJ1-2,TRBV4-1,15,TRBD1,NA,TGCGCCAGCAGCCAAGATAGAGGCAACAGGGGGGGCTACACCTTC,CASSQDRGNRGGYTF
TRBJ1-2,TRBV2,15,TRBD1,NA,TGTGCCAGCTCCTCGGGGGCAGGGGGTTTCGATGGCTACACCTTC,CASSSGAGGFDGYTF
TRBJ2-7,TRBV28,15,NA,NA,TGTGCCAGCAGTTCTACCCAGGCTGGACAAGGCGAGCAGTACTTC,CASSSTQAGQGEQYF
TRBJ1-1,TRBV1,17,NA,few,TGCACCAGCAGCCATGCCCCCTCTTGTTGCAGGGACACTGAAGCTTTCTTT,CTSSHAPSCCRDTEAFF
TRBJ2-1,TRBV14,16,NA,NA,TGTGCCAGCAGCCAGGGGCTACCCCCAACCTACAATGAGCAGTTCTTC,CASSQGLPPTYNEQFF
TRBJ1-1,TRBV5-1,14,NA,NA,TGCGCCAGCAGCTTGTCAGCGATGAACACTGAAGCTTTCTTT,CASSLSAMNTEAFF
TRBJ1-2,TRBV6-1,14,NA,NA,TGTGCCAGCAGTGAAATCCTACCTAACTATGGCTACACCTTC,CASSEILPNYGYTF
TRBJ2-5,TRBV5-1,14,NA,NA,TGCGCCAGCAGCTACGCAGGGGCCCAAGAGACCCAGTACTTC,CASSYAGAQETQYF
TRBJ1-2,TRBV6-5,14,NA,NA,TGTGCCAGCTCTCGAGAAGGGGGATGGTATGGCTACACCTTC,CASSREGGWYGYTF
TRBJ1-5,TRBV19,15,NA,NA,TGTGCCAGTAGTACAACAGGTCCTAGCAATCAGCCCCAGCATTTT,CASSTTGPSNQPQHF
TRBJ1-1,TRBV27,13,NA,NA,TGTGCCAGCAGTTTATCAAGGGGCACTGAAGCTTTCTTT,CASSLSRGTEAFF
TRBJ2-4,TRBV6-1,11,NA,NA,TGTGCCAGCAGTGAAGCGCCGCGAGAGTACTTC,CASSEAPREYF
TRBJ2-2,TRBV27,14,TRBD2,NA,TGTGCCAGCAGTTTATTCGGCGGGGGCGGGGAGCTGTTTTTT,CASSLFGGGGELFF
TRBJ2-5,TRBV5-4,15,NA,NA,TGTGCCAGCAGATTGGGGACGGGAGCTAGAACCACCCTGTACTTC,CASRLGTGARTTLYF
TRBJ1-1,TRBV10-1,16,NA,NA,TGCGCCAGCAGTGCGGGCCGCAGGGACTGGGGTACTGAAGCTTTCTTT,CASSAGRRDWGTEAFF
TRBJ2-7,TRBV7-2,15,NA,NA,TGTGCCAGCAGCTTTGCACAGGAAGCCCCCTACGAGCAGTACTTC,CASSFAQEAPYEQYF
TRBJ1-5,TRBV16,15,NA,few,TGTGCCAGCAGCCAATCCCGGTTTAGCAATCAGCCCCAGCATTTT,CASSQSRFSNQPQHF
TRBJ2-3,TRBV5-4,14,NA,once,TGTGCCAGCAGCTTGGGTTCAGCGGTAGATACGCAGTATTTT,CASSLGSAVDTQYF
TRBJ1-2,TRBV6-5,12,NA,NA,TGTGCCAGCAGTTACTCAGCAGGTGGCTACACCTTC,CASSYSAGGYTF
TRBJ2-7,TRBV7-8,15,TRBD2,NA,TGTGCCAGCAGCTTAGATGAGCGGGGAGCCTACGAGCAGTACTTC,CASSLDERGAYEQYF
TRBJ2-1,TRBV11-1,17,TRBD2,once,TGTGCCAGCAGCTTAATTATAGGGACTAGCGGCTACAATGAGCAGTTCTTC,CASSLIIGTSGYNEQFF
TRBJ1-3,TRBV7-9,15,NA,NA,TGTGCCAGCAGCTCCAGGATCCAATCTGGAAACACCATATATTTT,CASSSRIQSGNTIYF
TRBJ1-1,TRBV12-5,17,NA,NA,TGTGCTAGTGGTTTGGTACTCGGAGGAGCGATGAACACTGAAGCTTTCTTT,CASGLVLGGAMNTEAFF
TRBJ2-3,TRBV27,13,NA,NA,TGTGCCAGCAGTTTATCCGGCACAGATACGCAGTATTTT,CASSLSGTDTQYF
TRBJ2-2,TRBV19,14,TRBD1,NA,TGTGCCAGTAGTAGGGACAGGGGGACCGGGGAGCTGTTTTTT,CASSRDRGTGELFF
TRBJ2-4,TRBV2,16,NA,NA,TGTGCCAGCAGACGGACCTTGGGGGGGCAGAGAAACATTCAGTACTTC,CASRRTLGGQRNIQYF
TRBJ1-4,TRBV15,15,NA,NA,TGTGCCACCAGCGAGCCGACAGAGTTTAATGAAAAACTGTTTTTT,CATSEPTEFNEKLFF
TRBJ1-5,TRBV9,13,NA,NA,TGTGCCAGCAGCGTAGGACTCAATCAGCCCCAGCATTTT,CASSVGLNQPQHF
TRBJ2-1,TRBV10-1,15,TRBD2,NA,TGCGCCAGCAGTGAGGAGGCGGGGGGCCGAAATGAGCAGTTCTTC,CASSEEAGGRNEQFF
TRBJ2-1,TRBV18,15,NA,NA,TGTGCCAGCTCACCTTACCAGCGGGACATCCATGAGCAGTTCTTC,CASSPYQRDIHEQFF
TRBJ2-3,TRBV5-1,15,NA,NA,TGCGCCAGCAGCTTGGCCGTGGCAGGGACAGATACGCAGTATTTT,CASSLAVAGTDTQYF
TRBJ2-3,TRBV7-2,14,NA,NA,TGTGCCAGCAGCTTAGGACGGGGCACAGATACGCAGTATTTT,CASSLGRGTDTQYF
TRBJ2-1,TRBV9,13,NA,NA,TGTGCCAGCAGCGTAGCTTCCTACAATGAGCAGTTCTTC,CASSVASYNEQFF
TRBJ2-1,TRBV4-2,17,TRBD1,NA,TGTGCCAGCAGCCGGTTTAGGACAGGGGCGTCTGGGAATGAGCAGTTCTTC,CASSRFRTGASGNEQFF
TRBJ2-2,TRBV6-4,14,TRBD1,NA,TGTGCCAGCAGTGAGGGACAGAGCACCGGGGAGCTGTTTTTT,CASSEGQSTGELFF
TRBJ2-1,TRBV28,12,NA,NA,TGTGCCAGCAGTTCTGGAGTACTTGAGCAGTTCTTC,CASSSGVLEQFF
TRBJ2-1,TRBV7-9,13,NA,NA,TGTGCCAGCAGCCCACCCGCGGTTGATGAGCAGTTCTTC,CASSPPAVDEQFF
TRBJ1-1,TRBV7-9,15,NA,NA,TGTGCCAGCAGCTTACCTCGGGGTCCTAACACTGAAGCTTTCTTT,CASSLPRGPNTEAFF
TRBJ2-1,TRBV19,15,TRBD2,NA,TGTGCCAGTAGTGGTCTAGCGGGTTACAAGGATGAGCAGTTCTTC,CASSGLAGYKDEQFF
TRBJ1-6,TRBV30,12,NA,NA,TGTGCCTGGGGGGACATTAATTCACCCCTCCACTTT,CAWGDINSPLHF